This T cell receptor (beta chain) is from a study of T cells in Graves' hyperthyroidism and ophthalmopathy. General study findings and limits: Most thyroid-expanded clonotypes above 0.001 were also found in blood.

Not enrolled were patients with uncontrolled infection, other autoimmune disease, pregnancy or lactation. V lost 2 bases and J lost 5, with 11 bases in between. The CDR3 is 14 residues long. The germline V gene has CDR1 MNHEY and CDR2 SMNVEV (reference sequence). This clonotype was detected ten times or more. Its target is not known. Regions amplified from RNA transcripts were the TCR beta CDR3 regions. HTBI primers were the set used in a first-round RT-PCR of the TCR CDR3. Using its own MiXCR run on the multiplex PCR reads, TCRdb lists one record per CDR3 protein. This sample yields approximately 690,000 distinct CDR3 sequences, of which about 14% are seen a single time; around 12% belongs to the top ten.

The TCR was taken from a woman aged 45-65 years with Graves' ophthalmopathy. The sequenced sample consisted of blood. This chain uses TRBV27 with TRBJ2-3; unclear D gene. CDR3 region: CASSLGPHLDTQYF. CDR3 bases: TGTGCCAGCAGTTTAGGCCCACATTTAGATACGCAGTATTTT.